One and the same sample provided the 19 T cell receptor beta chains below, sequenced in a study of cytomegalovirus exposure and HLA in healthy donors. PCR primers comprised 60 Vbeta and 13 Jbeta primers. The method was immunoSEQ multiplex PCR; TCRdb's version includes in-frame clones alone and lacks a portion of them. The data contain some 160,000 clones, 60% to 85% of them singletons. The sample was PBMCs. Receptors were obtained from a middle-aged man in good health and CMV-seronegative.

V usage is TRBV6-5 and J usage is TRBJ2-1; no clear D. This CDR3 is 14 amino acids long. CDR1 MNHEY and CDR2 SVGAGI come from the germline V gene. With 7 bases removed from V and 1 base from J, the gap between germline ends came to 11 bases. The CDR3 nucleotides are TGTGCCAGCACGTCAATACTTTCCTACAATGAGCAGTTCTTC. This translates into CASTSILSYNEQFF.

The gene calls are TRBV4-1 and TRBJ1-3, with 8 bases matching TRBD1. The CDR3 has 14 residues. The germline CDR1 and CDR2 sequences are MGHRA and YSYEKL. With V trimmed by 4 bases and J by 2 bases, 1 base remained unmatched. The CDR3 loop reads CASSPGQAGNTIYF. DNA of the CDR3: TGCGCCAGCAGCCCGGGACAGGCTGGAAACACCATATATTTT.

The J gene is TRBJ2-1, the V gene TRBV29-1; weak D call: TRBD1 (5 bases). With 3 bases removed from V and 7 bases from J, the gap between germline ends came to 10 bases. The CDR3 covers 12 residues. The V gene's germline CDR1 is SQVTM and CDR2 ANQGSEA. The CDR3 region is CSVEGRANEQFF. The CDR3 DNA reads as TGCAGCGTTGAGGGCAGGGCGAATGAGCAGTTCTTC.

The CDR3 is CASSLVGTAYSNQPQHF. In nucleotides, the CDR3 is TGTGCCAGCAGCTTAGTTGGGACAGCCTATAGCAATCAGCCCCAGCATTTT. The chain combines TRBV7-2 with TRBJ1-5; 7 nucleotides line up with TRBD1. CDR3 length: 17 residues. From germline, CDR1 is SGHTA and CDR2 FQGNSA. V gave up 1 base and J gave up 0 bases; unmatched junction bases: 6.

Here the CDR3 DNA reads TGTGCCAGCAGACAAAGACTAGCGGGATACAATGAGCAGTTCTTC. It codes for CASRQRLAGYNEQFF. This chain connects TRBV11-3 to TRBJ2-1, with TRBD2 matching over 11 bases. V dropped 6 bases and J dropped 4; count of bases not matched to a gene: 5. Germline V gene data show CDR1 as SGHNT and CDR2 as YENEEA. The CDR3 runs 15 residues.

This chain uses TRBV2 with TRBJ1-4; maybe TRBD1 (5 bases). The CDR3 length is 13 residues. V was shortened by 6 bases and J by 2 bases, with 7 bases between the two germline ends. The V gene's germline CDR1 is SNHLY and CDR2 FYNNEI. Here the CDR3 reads CASSRGTNEKLFF. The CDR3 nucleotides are TGTGCCAGCAGCCGGGGGACTAATGAAAAACTGTTTTTT.

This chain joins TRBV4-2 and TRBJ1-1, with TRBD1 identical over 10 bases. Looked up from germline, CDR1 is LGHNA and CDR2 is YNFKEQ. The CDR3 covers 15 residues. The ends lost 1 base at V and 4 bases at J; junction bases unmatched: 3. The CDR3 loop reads CASSQVRTGGTEAFF. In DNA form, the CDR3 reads TGTGCCAGCAGCCAAGTTAGGACAGGGGGCACTGAAGCTTTCTTT.

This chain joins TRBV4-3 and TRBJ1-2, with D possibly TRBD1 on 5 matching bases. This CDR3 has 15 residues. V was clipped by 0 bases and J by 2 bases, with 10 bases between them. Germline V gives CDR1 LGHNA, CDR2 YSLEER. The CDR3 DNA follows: TGCGCCAGCAGCCAAGATAGCTCAGGGAACTATGGCTACACCTTC. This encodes CASSQDSSGNYGYTF.

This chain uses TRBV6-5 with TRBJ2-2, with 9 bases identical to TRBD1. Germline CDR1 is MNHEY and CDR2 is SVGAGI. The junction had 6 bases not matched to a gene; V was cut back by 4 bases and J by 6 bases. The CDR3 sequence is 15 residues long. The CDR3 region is CASSLGDRVAGELFF. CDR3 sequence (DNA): TGTGCCAGCAGTTTAGGGGACAGGGTGGCCGGGGAGCTGTTTTTT.

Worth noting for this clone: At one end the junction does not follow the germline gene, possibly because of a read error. The CDR3 is CASSLAPGTGPDAFF. Here the CDR3 DNA reads TGTGCCAGCAGCTTAGCGCCCGGGACAGGGCCTGACGCTTTCTTT. The chain uses TRBV7-8 and TRBJ1-1, with 9 nucleotides matching TRBD1. The CDR3 length is 15 residues. The germline V gene has CDR1 SGHVS and CDR2 FQNEAQ.

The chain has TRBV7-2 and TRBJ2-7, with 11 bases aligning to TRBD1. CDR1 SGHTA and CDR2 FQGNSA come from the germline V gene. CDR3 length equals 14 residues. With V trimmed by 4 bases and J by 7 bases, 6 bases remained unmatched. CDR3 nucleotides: TGTGCCAGCAGCTCCGGGACAGGGGGGTGGGAGCAGTACTTC. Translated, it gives CASSSGTGGWEQYF.

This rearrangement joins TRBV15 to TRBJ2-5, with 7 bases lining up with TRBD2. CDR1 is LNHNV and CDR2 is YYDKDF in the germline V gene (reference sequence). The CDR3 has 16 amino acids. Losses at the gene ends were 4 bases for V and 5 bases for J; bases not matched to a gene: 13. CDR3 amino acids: CATSTWTSQTQETQYF. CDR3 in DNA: TGTGCCACCAGCACTTGGACTAGTCAAACTCAGGAGACCCAGTACTTC.

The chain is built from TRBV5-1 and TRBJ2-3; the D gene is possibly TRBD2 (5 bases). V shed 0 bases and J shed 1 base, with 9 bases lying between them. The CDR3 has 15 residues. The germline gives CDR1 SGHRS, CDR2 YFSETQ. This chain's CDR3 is CASSLERQGTDTQYF. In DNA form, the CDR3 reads TGCGCCAGCAGCTTGGAGCGGCAGGGCACAGATACGCAGTATTTT.

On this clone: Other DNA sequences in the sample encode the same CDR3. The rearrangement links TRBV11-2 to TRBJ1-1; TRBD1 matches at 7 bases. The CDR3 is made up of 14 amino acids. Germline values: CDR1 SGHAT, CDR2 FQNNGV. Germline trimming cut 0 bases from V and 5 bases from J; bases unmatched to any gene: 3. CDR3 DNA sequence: TGTGCCAGCAGCTTAGATTCAGGGGGAACTGAAGCTTTCTTT. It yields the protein CASSLDSGGTEAFF.

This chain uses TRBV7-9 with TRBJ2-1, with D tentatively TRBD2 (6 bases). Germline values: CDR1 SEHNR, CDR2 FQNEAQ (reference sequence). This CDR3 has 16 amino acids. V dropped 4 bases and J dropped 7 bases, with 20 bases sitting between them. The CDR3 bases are TGTGCCAGCAGCTCCTTCGACTTTTTCCGGGGGAATGAGCAGTTCTTC. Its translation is CASSSFDFFRGNEQFF.

CDR3 DNA: TGTGCCATCAGTGAGTCTAGCAGGGGAGGGTACAATGAGCAGTTCTTC. This sequence encodes CAISESSRGGYNEQFF. The rearrangement uses TRBV10-3 and TRBJ2-1; a weak D match, TRBD2 (7 bases). V lost 0 bases to trimming and J lost 4 bases, with 13 bases between them. The CDR3 consists of 16 residues. The V gene's germline CDR1 is ENHRY and CDR2 SYGVKD.

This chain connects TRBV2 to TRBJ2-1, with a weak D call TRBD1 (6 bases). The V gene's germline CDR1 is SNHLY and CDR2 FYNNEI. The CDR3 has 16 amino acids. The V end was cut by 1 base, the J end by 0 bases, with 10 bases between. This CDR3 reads CASSEDPGASYNEQFF. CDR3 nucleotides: TGTGCCAGCAGTGAAGATCCAGGGGCCTCCTACAATGAGCAGTTCTTC.

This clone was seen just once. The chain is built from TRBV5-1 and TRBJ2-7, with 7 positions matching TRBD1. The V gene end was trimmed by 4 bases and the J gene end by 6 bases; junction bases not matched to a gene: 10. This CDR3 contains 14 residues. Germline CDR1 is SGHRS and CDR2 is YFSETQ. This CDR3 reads CASSRQGPNSEQYF. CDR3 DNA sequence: TGCGCCAGCAGCCGACAGGGACCGAACTCCGAGCAGTACTTC.

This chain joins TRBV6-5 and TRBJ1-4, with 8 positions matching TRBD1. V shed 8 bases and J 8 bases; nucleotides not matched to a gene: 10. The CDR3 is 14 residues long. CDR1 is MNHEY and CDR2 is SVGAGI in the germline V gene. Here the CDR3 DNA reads TGTGCCAGCCCCTGGGGGACAGGTGCCGAAAAACTGTTTTTT. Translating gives CASPWGTGAEKLFF.